This T cell receptor (beta chain) was found in a study of T-cell reconstitution after alpha-beta-depleted transplantation in children. Unique molecular identifiers were built into the TCRbeta library. TCRdb called the PCR reads again in MiXCR, with one record for every CDR3 protein. The profile covers 360,000 or so distinct CDR3 sequences, with roughly 20% appearing a single time and over 3.5% taken by the ten largest. V was pared by 1 base and J by 2 bases, with 7 bases of the junction left unmatched. Germline V gene lookup returns CDR1 SGHRS and CDR2 YFSETQ. The CDR3 has 16 amino acids. The V call is TRBV5-1, the J call TRBJ2-3; 7 nucleotides align to TRBD2. The source of this sequence is a human donor who donated a stem cell graft to a child with acute myeloid leukemia. The specimen was PBMCs from the stem cell graft donor, collected from the stem cell graft. In nucleotides, the CDR3 is TGCGCCAGCAGCTTGATAACGGGAGGACTCACAGATACGCAGTATTTT. It codes for CASSLITGGLTDTQYF. The entire variable domain, with the rest obtained from reference TRBV5-1 and TRBJ2-3, is as follows: KAGVTQTPRYLIKTRGQQVTLSCSPISGHRSVSWYQQTPGQGLQFLFEYFSETQRNKGNFPGRFSGRQFSNSRSEMNVSTLELGDSALYLCASSLITGGLTDTQYFGPGTRLTVL.